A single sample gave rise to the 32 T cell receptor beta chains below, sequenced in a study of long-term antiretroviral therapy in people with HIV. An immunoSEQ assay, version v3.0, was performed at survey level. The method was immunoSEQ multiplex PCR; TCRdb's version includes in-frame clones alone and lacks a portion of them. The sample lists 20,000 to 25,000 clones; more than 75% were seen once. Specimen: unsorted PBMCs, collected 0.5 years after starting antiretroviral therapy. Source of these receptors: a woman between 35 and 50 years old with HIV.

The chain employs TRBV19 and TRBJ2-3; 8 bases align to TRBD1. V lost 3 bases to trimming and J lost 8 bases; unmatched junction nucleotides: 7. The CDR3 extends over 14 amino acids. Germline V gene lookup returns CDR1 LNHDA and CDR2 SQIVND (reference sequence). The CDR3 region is CASSMKKDRATQYF. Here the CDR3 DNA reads TGTGCCAGTAGTATGAAGAAGGACAGGGCTACGCAGTATTTT.

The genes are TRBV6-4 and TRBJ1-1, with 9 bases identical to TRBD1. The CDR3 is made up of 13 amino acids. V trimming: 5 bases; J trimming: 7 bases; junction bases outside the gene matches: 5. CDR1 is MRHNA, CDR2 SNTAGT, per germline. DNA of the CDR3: TGTGCCAGCAGTAAGGACAGGGGCGATGAAGCTTTCTTT. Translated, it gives CASSKDRGDEAFF.

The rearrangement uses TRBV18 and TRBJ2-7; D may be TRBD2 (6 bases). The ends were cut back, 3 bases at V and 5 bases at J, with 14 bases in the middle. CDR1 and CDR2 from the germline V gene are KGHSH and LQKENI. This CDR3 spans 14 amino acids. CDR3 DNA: TGTGCCAGCTCACCGGCACAATCTAGCGACGAGCAGTACTTC. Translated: CASSPAQSSDEQYF.

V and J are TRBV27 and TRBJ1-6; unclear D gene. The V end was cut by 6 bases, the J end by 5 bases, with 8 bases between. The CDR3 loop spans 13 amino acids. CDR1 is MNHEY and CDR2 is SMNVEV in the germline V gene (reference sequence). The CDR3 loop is CASSLPNNSPLHF. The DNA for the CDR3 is TGTGCCAGCAGCCTACCTAATAATTCACCCCTCCACTTT.

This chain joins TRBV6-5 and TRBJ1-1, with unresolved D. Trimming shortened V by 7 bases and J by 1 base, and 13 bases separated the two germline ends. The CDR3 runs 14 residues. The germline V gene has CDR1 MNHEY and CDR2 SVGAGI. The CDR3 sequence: CASTNGRRNTEAFF. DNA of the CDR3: TGTGCCAGCACTAACGGACGGAGGAACACTGAAGCTTTCTTT.

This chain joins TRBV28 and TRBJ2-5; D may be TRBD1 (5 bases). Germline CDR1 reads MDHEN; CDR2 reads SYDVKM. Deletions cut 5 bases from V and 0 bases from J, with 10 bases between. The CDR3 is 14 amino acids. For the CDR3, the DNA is TGTGCCAGCAGTCTTATCAGGGACCAAGAGACCCAGTACTTC. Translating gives CASSLIRDQETQYF. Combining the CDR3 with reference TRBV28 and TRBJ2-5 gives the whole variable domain DVKVTQSSRYLVKRTGEKVFLECVQDMDHENMFWYRQDPGLGLRLIYFSYDVKMKEKGDIPEGYSVSREKKERFSLILESASTNQTSMYLCASSLIRDQETQYFGPGTRLLVL.

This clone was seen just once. The DNA of the CDR3 is TGCAGCGTTGAATTTAACTATGGCTACACCTTC. Its translation: CSVEFNYGYTF. This chain uses TRBV29-1 with TRBJ1-2, with D hard to call. CDR1 and CDR2 (germline): SQVTM, ANQGSEA. The germline V and J ends were trimmed by 2 bases and 1 base, with 2 bases remaining between them. The CDR3 is 11 residues long.

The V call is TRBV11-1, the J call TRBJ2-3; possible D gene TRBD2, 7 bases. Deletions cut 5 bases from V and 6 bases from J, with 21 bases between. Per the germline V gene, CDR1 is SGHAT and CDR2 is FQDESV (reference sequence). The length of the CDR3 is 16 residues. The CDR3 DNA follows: TGTGCCAGCAGCCCCCCGGGGGGCCGTGGGGAGGATACGCAGTATTTT. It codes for CASSPPGGRGEDTQYF.

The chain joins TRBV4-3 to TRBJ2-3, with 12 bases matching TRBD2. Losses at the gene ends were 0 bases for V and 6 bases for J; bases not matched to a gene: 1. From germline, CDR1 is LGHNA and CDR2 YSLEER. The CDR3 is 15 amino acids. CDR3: CASSQDGTSGDTQYF. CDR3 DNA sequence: TGCGCCAGCAGCCAAGATGGGACTAGCGGGGATACGCAGTATTTT.

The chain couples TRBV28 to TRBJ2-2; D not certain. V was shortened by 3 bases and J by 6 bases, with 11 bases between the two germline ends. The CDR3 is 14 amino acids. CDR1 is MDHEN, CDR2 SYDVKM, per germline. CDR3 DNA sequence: TGTGCCAGCAGTTTTCCGAGCGCATCCGGGGAGCTGTTTTTT. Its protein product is CASSFPSASGELFF.

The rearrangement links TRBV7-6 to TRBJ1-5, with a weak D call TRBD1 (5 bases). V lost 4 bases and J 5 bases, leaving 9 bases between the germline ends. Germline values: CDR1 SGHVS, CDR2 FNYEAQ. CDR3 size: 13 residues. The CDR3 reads CASSSGRYQPQHF. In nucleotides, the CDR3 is TGTGCCAGCAGCTCAGGGAGGTATCAGCCCCAGCATTTT.

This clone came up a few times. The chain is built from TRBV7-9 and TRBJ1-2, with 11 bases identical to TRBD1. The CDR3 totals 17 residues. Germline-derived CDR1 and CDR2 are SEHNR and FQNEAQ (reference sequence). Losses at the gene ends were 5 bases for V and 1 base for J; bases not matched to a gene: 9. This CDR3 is CASSRQGQGANNYGYTF. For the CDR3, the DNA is TGTGCCAGCAGCCGACAAGGACAGGGGGCTAATAACTATGGCTACACCTTC.

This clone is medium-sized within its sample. CDR3 in amino acids: CASGLQGAGQETQYF. CDR3 nucleotide sequence: TGTGCCAGCGGATTACAGGGGGCTGGCCAAGAGACCCAGTACTTC. V gene TRBV7-9 combines with J gene TRBJ2-5; 9 bases agree with TRBD1. The CDR3 contains 15 residues. V was clipped by 8 bases and J by 1 base; unmatched bases: 8. Germline V CDR1 and CDR2: SEHNR, FQNEAQ (reference sequence).

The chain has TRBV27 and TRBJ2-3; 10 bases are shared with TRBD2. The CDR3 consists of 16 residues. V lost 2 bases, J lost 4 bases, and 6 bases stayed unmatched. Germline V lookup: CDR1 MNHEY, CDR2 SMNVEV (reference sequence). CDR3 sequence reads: CASSLPTSGGADTQYF. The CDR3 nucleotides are TGTGCCAGCAGTTTACCGACCAGCGGGGGGGCAGATACGCAGTATTTT.

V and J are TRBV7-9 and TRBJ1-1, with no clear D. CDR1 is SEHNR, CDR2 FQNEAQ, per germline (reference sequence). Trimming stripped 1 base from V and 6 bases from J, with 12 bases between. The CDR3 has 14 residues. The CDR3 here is CASSLGVGEAEAFF. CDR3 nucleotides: TGTGCCAGCAGCTTAGGGGTAGGAGAGGCTGAAGCTTTCTTT.

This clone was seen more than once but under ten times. CDR3 bases: TGTGCCAGCAGTCTACAGGTCCTTAGGACAAGACTCCACTTT. Amino acids: CASSLQVLRTRLHF. The chain joins TRBV6-5 to TRBJ1-6; tentatively, D is TRBD1 (5 bases). Between the trimmed V and J ends, which lost 5 bases and 16 bases, there was a span of 21 bases. Germline loops: CDR1 MNHEY, CDR2 SVGAGI. There are 14 residues in the CDR3.

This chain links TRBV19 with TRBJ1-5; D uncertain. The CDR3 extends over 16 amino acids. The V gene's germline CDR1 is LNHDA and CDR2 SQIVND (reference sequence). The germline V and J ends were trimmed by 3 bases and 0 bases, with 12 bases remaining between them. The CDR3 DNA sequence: TGTGCCAGTAGTATTGGGATAGGCTATAGCAATCAGCCCCAGCATTTT. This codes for CASSIGIGYSNQPQHF.

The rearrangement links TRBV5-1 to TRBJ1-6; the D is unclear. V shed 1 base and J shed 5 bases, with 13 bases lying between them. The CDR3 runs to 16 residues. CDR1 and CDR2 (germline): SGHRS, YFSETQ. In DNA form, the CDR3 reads TGCGCCAGCAGCTTGACCGGGTCCAGCGATAATTCACCCCTCCACTTT. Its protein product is CASSLTGSSDNSPLHF.

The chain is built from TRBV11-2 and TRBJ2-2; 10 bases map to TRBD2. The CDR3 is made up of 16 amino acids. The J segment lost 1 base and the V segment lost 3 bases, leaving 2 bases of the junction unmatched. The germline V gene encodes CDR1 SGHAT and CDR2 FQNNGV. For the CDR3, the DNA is TGTGCCAGCAGCTTCTTAGCGGGGGGGAACACCGGGGAGCTGTTTTTT. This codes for CASSFLAGGNTGELFF. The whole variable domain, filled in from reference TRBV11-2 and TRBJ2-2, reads EAGVAQSPRYKIIEKRQSVAFWCNPISGHATLYWYQQILGQGPKLLIQFQNNGVVDDSQLPKDRFSAERLKGVDSTLKIQPAKLEDSAVYLCASSFLAGGNTGELFFGEGSRLTVL.

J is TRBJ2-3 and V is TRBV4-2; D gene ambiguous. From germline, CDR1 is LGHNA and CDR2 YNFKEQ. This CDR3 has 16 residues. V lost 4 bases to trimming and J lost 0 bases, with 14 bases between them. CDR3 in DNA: TGTGCCAGCAGCCGCAAAGGTAGCCGTAGCACAGATACGCAGTATTTT. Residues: CASSRKGSRSTDTQYF.

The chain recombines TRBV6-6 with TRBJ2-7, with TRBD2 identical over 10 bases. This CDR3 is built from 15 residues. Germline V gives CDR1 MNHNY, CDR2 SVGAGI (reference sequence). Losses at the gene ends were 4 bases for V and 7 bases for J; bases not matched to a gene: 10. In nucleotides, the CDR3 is TGTGCCAGCAGTTTTACTAGCGGGGCCACTGGGGAGCAGTACTTC. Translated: CASSFTSGATGEQYF.

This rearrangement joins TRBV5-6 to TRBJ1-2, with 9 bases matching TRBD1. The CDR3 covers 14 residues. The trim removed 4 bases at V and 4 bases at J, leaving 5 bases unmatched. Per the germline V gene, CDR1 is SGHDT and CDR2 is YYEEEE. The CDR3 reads CASSPDRGGYGYTF. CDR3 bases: TGTGCCAGCAGCCCGGACAGGGGCGGCTATGGCTACACCTTC.

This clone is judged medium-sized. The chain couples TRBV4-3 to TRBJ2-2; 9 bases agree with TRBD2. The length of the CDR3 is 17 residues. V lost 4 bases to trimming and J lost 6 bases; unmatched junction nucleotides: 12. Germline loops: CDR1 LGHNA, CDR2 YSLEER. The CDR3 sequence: CASSRAGLAFHSGELFF. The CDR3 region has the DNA TGCGCCAGCAGCCGTGCGGGACTAGCCTTCCATTCCGGGGAGCTGTTTTTT.

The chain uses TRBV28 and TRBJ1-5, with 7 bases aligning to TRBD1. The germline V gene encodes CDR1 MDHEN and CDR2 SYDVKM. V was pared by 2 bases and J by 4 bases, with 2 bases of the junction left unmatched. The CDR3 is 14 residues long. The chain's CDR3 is CASSLEQGNQPQHF. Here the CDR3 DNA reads TGTGCCAGCAGTTTAGAACAGGGGAATCAGCCCCAGCATTTT.

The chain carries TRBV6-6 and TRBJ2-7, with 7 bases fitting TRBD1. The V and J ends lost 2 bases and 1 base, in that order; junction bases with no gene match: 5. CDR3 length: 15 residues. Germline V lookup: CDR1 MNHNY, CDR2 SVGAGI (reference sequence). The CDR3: CASSYPEQGSYEQYF. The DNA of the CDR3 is TGTGCCAGCAGTTACCCCGAACAGGGGTCCTACGAGCAGTACTTC.

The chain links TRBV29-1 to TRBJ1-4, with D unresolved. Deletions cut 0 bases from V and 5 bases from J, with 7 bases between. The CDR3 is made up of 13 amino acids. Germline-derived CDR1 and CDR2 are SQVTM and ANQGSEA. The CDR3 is CSVEDAANEKLFF. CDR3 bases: TGCAGCGTTGAAGATGCGGCAAATGAAAAACTGTTTTTT.

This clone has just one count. For the CDR3, the DNA is TGTGCCAGCAGCTCCTCAGGGGAGCAAGAGACCCAGTACTTC. Translation gives CASSSSGEQETQYF. The gene calls are TRBV13 and TRBJ2-5; TRBD1 might be the D (6 bases). CDR1 PRHDT and CDR2 FYEKMQ come from the germline V gene (reference sequence). This CDR3 is built from 14 residues. With 4 bases removed from V and 2 bases from J, the gap between germline ends came to 11 bases. The entire variable domain, with the rest obtained from reference TRBV13 and TRBJ2-5, is as follows: AAGVIQSPRHLIKEKRETATLKCYPIPRHDTVYWYQQGPGQDPQFLISFYEKMQSDKGSIPDRFSAQQFSDYHSELNMSSLELGDSALYFCASSSSGEQETQYFGPGTRLLVL.

CDR3 region: CASSLVAWAGVLGNTEAFF. The CDR3 DNA reads as TGTGCCAGCAGCTTAGTTGCCTGGGCAGGGGTTTTGGGGAACACTGAAGCTTTCTTT. The chain recombines TRBV7-9 with TRBJ1-1; possible D gene TRBD1, 6 bases. The germline V and J ends were trimmed by 1 base and 1 base, with 22 bases remaining between them. The CDR3 sequence is 19 residues long. Looked up from germline, CDR1 is SEHNR and CDR2 is FQNEAQ (reference sequence).

The DNA of the CDR3 is TGCGCCAGCAGCCAAGGGCGGACAGGGATTAATGAAAAACTGTTTTTT. It yields the protein CASSQGRTGINEKLFF. The V gene is TRBV4-1, the J gene TRBJ1-4, with TRBD1 identical over 8 bases. The trim removed 1 base at V and 4 bases at J, leaving 5 bases unmatched. The CDR3 contains 16 residues. Germline assignment: CDR1 MGHRA and CDR2 YSYEKL.

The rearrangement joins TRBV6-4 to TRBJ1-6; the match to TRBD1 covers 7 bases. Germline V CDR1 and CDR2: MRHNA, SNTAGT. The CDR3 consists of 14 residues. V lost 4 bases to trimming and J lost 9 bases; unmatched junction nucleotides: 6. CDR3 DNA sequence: TGTGCCAGCAGTGTCGAGGGGGCCGCTTCACCCCTCCACTTT. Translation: CASSVEGAASPLHF.

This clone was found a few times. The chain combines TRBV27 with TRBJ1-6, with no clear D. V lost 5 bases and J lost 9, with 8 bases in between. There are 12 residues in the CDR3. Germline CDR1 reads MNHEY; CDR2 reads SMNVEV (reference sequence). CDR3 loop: CASSRYSSPLHF. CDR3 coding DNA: TGTGCCAGCAGTCGGTACAGTTCACCCCTCCACTTT.

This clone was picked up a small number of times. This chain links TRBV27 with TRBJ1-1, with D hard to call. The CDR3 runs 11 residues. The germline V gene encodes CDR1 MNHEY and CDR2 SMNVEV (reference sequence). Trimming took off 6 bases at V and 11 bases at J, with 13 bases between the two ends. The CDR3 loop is CASRSPTRAFF. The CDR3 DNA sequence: TGTGCCAGCAGGTCACCGACGCGTGCTTTCTTT.